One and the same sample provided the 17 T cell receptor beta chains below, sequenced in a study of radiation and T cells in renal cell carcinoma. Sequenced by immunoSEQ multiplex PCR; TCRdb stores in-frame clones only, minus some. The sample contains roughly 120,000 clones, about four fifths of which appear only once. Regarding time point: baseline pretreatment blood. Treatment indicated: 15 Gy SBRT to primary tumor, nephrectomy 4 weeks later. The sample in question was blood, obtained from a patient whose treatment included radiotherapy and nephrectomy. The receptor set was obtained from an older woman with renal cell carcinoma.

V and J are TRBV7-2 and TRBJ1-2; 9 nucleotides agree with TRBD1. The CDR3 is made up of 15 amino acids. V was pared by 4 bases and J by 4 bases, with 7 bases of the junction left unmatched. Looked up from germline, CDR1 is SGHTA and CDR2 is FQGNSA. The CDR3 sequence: CASSSGGTGSYGYTF. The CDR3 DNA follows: TGTGCCAGCAGCTCCGGTGGGACAGGGAGCTATGGCTACACCTTC.

CDR3 nucleotides: TGTGCCAGCTCACGTAAGGGCCAGGGGATCAATCAGCCCCAGCATTTT. It translates to CASSRKGQGINQPQHF. The rearrangement joins TRBV18 to TRBJ1-5; TRBD1 might be the D (6 bases). Germline values: CDR1 KGHSH, CDR2 LQKENI. This CDR3 has 16 residues. Trimming removed 4 bases from V and 3 bases from J, with 16 bases in between.

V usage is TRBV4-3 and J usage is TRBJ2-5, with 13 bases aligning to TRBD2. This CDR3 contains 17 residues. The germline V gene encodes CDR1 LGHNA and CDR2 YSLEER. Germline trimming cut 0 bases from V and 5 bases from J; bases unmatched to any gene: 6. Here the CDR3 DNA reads TGCGCCAGCAGCCAAGAGGGACTAGCGGGAAGGTGGGAGACCCAGTACTTC. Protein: CASSQEGLAGRWETQYF.

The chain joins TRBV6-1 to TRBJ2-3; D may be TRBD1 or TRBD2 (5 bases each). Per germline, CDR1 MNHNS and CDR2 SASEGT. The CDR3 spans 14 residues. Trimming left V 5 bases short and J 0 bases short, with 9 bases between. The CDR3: CASSRGTSTDTQYF. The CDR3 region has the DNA TGTGCCAGCAGTCGGGGCACTAGCACAGATACGCAGTATTTT.

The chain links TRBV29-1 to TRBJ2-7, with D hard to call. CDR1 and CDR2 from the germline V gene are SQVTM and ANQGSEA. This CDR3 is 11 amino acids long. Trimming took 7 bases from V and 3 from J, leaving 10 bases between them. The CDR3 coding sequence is TGCAGCGGGACCGAACACTACGAGCAGTACTTC. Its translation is CSGTEHYEQYF.

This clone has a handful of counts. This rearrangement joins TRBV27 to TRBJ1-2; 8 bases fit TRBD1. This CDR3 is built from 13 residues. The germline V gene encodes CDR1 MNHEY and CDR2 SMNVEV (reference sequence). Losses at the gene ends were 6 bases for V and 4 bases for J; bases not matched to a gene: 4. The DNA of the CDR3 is TGTGCCAGCAGCTCTACAGGGGGCTATGGCTACACCTTC. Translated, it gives CASSSTGGYGYTF.

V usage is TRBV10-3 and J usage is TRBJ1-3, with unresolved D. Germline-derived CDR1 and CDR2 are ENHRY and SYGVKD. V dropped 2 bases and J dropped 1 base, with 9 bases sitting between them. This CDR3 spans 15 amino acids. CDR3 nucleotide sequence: TGTGCCATCAGTGAGGGTAGAAGGTCTGGAAACACCATATATTTT. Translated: CAISEGRRSGNTIYF.

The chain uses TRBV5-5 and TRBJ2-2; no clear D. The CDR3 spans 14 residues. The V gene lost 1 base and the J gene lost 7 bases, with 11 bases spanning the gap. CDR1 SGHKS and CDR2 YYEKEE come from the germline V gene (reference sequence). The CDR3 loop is CASSLKRDGGELFF. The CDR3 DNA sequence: TGTGCCAGCAGCTTGAAGAGAGACGGCGGGGAGCTGTTTTTT.

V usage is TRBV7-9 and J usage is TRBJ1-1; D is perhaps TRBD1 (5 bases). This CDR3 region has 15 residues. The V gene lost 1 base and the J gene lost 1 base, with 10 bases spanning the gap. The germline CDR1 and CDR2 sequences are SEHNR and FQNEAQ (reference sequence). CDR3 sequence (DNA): TGTGCCAGCAGCTTAGGCAGTGGGGGGAACACTGAAGCTTTCTTT. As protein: CASSLGSGGNTEAFF.

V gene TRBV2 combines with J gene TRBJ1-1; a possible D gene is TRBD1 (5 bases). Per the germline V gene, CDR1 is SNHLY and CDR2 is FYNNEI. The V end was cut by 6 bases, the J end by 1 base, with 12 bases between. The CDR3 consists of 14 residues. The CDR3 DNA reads TGTGCCAGCAGACTGGACATACCGAACACTGAAGCTTTCTTT. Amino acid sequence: CASRLDIPNTEAFF.

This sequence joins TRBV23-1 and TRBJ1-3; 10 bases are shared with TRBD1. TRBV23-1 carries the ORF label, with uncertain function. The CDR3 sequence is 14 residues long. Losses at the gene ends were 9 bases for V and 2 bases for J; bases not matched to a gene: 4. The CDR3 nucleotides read TGCGCCAGGGACAGGGGGACGACTGGAAACACCATATATTTT. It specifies CARDRGTTGNTIYF.

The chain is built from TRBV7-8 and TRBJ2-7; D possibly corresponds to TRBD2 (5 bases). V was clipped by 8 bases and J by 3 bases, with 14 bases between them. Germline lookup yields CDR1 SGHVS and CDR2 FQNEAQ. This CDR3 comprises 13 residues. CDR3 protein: CASGRGSYYEQYF. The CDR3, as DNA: TGTGCCAGCGGGAGAGGGAGCTACTACGAGCAGTACTTC.

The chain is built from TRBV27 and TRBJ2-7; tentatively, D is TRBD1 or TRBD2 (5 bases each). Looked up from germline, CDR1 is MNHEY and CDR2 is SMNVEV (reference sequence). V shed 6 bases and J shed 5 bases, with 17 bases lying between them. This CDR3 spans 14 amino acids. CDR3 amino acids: CASRRGVPVDEQYF. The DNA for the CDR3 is TGTGCCAGCAGGAGAGGGGTCCCTGTCGACGAGCAGTACTTC.

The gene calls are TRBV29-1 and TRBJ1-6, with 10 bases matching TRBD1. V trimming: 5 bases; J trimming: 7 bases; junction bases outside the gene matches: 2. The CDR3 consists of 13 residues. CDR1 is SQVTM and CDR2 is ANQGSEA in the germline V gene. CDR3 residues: CSVRTGGNSPLHF. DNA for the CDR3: TGCAGCGTTAGGACAGGGGGGAATTCACCCCTCCACTTT.

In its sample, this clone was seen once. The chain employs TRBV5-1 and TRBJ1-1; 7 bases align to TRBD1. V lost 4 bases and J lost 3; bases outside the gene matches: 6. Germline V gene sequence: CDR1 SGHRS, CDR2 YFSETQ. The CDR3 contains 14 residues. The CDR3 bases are TGCGCCAGCAGCCCCGGGGACAGACACACTGAAGCTTTCTTT. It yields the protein CASSPGDRHTEAFF.

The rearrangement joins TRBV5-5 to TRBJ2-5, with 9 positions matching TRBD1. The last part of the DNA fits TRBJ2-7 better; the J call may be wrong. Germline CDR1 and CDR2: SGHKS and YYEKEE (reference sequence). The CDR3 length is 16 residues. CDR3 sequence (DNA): TGTGCCAGCAGCCTCTCCTCGACAGGGGGTTCCAACGAGCAGTACTTC. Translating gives CASSLSSTGGSNEQYF.

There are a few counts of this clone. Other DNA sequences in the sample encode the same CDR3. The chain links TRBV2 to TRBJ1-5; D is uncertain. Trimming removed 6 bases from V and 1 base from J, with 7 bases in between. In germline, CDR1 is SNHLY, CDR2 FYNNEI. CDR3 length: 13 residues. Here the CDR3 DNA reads TGTGCCAGCAGGGGAGACAGCAATCAGCCCCAGCATTTT. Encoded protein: CASRGDSNQPQHF.